This is a list of T cell receptor beta chains from one sample in a study of early T cells in non-severe SARS-CoV-2 infection. Via MiXCR, TCRdb re-called the 5' RACE reads, giving one row per CDR3 protein. The sample shows around 68,000 distinct CDR3 sequences, around 6.5% of them seen only once. This specimen consisted of whole blood, obtained at baseline. These receptors were taken from an adult who was a healthcare worker with PCR-confirmed SARS-CoV-2 infection or an uninfected control (not recorded which). The CDR3 runs from the conserved cysteine through the conserved F or W.

cdr3_aa | j_call | v_call
CASSLAPRRDNSGANVLTF | TRBJ2-6 | TRBV7-6
CASSIPRVSGYTF | TRBJ1-2 | TRBV19
CASSPTGTFFYEQYF | TRBJ2-7 | TRBV27
CASSKACTDTQYF | TRBJ2-3 | TRBV21-1
CAISAGGPNQPQHF | TRBJ1-5 | TRBV10-3
CASSQAPSGVGSGANVLTF | TRBJ2-6 | TRBV4-2
CASSRQGPALEEQYF | TRBJ2-7 | TRBV28
CASSLPVLEGYTF | TRBJ1-2 | TRBV12-3/TRBV12-4
CASSVGLAVKETQYF | TRBJ2-5 | TRBV9
CASSVGTDSNQPQHF | TRBJ1-5 | TRBV19
CASSLDPYGETQYF | TRBJ2-5 | TRBV28
CSVVDVRSSYEQYF | TRBJ2-7 | TRBV29-1
CASSTGENIQYF | TRBJ2-4 | TRBV9
CASSLSSGGTDTQYF | TRBJ2-3 | TRBV11-3
CASSSTGNYGYTF | TRBJ1-2 | TRBV27
CASSPGLEDIQYF | TRBJ2-4 | TRBV18
CASSLGQGASTGELFF | TRBJ2-2 | TRBV5-5
CASSFSSQTQETQYF | TRBJ2-5 | TRBV5-1
CATSGLAGVTDTQYF | TRBJ2-3 | TRBV24-1
CASSHGQGSNSPLHF | TRBJ1-6 | TRBV18
CASSRGQTTTGNTIYF | TRBJ1-3 | TRBV18
CASSPFHGELFF | TRBJ2-2 | TRBV9
CASSSGGTSGRAVRYEQFF | TRBJ2-1 | TRBV11-2
CATIGQHNEQFF | TRBJ2-1 | TRBV24-1
CASSQDSGGGSDEKLFF | TRBJ1-4 | TRBV4-2
CASSPQRTSGIISADTQYF | TRBJ2-3 | TRBV18
CSAGQINQPQHF | TRBJ1-5 | TRBV20-1
CASSEELAEQFF | TRBJ2-1 | TRBV2
CASSLDPKNIQYF | TRBJ2-4 | TRBV11-2
CATSDHTGEGETQYF | TRBJ2-5 | TRBV24-1
CSAPKGSYEQYF | TRBJ2-7 | TRBV20-1
CASSMEGARFYEQYF | TRBJ2-7 | TRBV19
CATSGLAEQFF | TRBJ2-1 | TRBV24-1
CAGRAGLAGAYEQYF | TRBJ2-7 | TRBV2
CSAPDRVQETQYF | TRBJ2-5 | TRBV20-1
CASSKGQETQYF | TRBJ2-5 | TRBV5-1
CASSSGQARSGANVLTF | TRBJ2-6 | TRBV28
CATSDSSASGTGMYEQYF | TRBJ2-7 | TRBV24-1
CASSLLGTTGDEQYF | TRBJ2-7 | TRBV6-2/TRBV6-3
CASSHHRGRNQETQYF | TRBJ2-5 | TRBV27
CASSRVGQVDGYTF | TRBJ1-2 | TRBV4-1
CASSLSGRRTDTQYF | TRBJ2-3 | TRBV11-2
CSAITGVGEQYF | TRBJ2-7 | TRBV20-1
CSARDLRLQSQDTGELFF | TRBJ2-2 | TRBV20-1
CASSLRSGETQYF | TRBJ2-5 | TRBV7-2
CSAPDGRDTDTQYF | TRBJ2-3 | TRBV20-1
CASSLVSAPGNEQFF | TRBJ2-1 | TRBV5-1
CASSLGRHEQFF | TRBJ2-1 | TRBV28
CASSQKGGQSRPRETQYF | TRBJ2-5 | TRBV7-9
CASSTGDRGDYGYTF | TRBJ1-2 | TRBV5-1
CATNPSGRAGEQFF | TRBJ2-1 | TRBV6-2/TRBV6-3
CSVDPVRDRRDGYTF | TRBJ1-2 | TRBV29-1
CASSSGRGTGELFF | TRBJ2-2 | TRBV6-6
CASSSFLAGGPLSYNEQFF | TRBJ2-1 | TRBV28
CASSKGNSYEQYF | TRBJ2-7 | TRBV11-3
CASSPGQGVSYGYTF | TRBJ1-2 | TRBV7-6
CSARLAGGTDTQYF | TRBJ2-3 | TRBV20-1
CASSFENWAGGTYSNQPQHF | TRBJ1-5 | TRBV28